Listed below are T cell receptor beta chains from one sample, sequenced in a study of CD8+ T cells in alopecia areata. TCRdb's table, derived via immunoSEQ multiplex PCR, lists solely in-frame clones and lacks some. The sample carries 95,000 to 120,000 clones, 55% to 70% recorded once. The sequenced material came from NKG2D-low CD8+ T cells sorted from blood. The source is a human donor with alopecia areata. Both conserved end residues are part of each CDR3. The order of the fields is J gene, clone size, V gene, D gene, CDR3 DNA, CDR3 protein. The D gene is left open where the match is weak. Only some rows state a clone size, as once, few, many or a class for expanded clones.

>TRBJ2-1|NA|TRBV2|NA
TGTGCCAGCAGTGATAGCCTAGCTGAGCAGTTCTTC
CASSDSLAEQFF
>TRBJ2-2|few|TRBV29-1|NA
TGCAGCGTTGTCCTTAACACCGGGGAGCTGTTTTTT
CSVVLNTGELFF
>TRBJ1-5|few|TRBV25-1|TRBD1
TGTGCCAGCAGTGGCTGGGACAGAAGGCACCCCCAGCATTTT
CASSGWDRRHPQHF
>TRBJ1-5|NA|TRBV6-4|NA
TGTGCCAGCAGTGACGGCAGCAATCAGCCCCAGCATTTT
CASSDGSNQPQHF
>TRBJ2-1|NA|TRBV7-3|NA
TGTGCCAGCAGCTCTCGGGACGGCTCCTACAATGAGCAGTTCTTC
CASSSRDGSYNEQFF
>TRBJ2-1|few|TRBV27|TRBD2
TGTGCCAGCACCATTAGCGGGACTAACAATGAGCAGTTCTTC
CASTISGTNNEQFF
>TRBJ2-1|NA|TRBV28|NA
TGTGCCATCTCAGCTAGCCCCCTTACCAATGAGCAGTTCTTC
CAISASPLTNEQFF
>TRBJ2-4|few|TRBV4-1|NA
TGCGCCAGCAGCCAAGATGGGGCCGGACGGTACTTC
CASSQDGAGRYF
>TRBJ1-5|NA|TRBV27|NA
TGTGCCAGCAGTACGGGGGATCAGCCCCAGCATTTT
CASSTGDQPQHF
>TRBJ1-1|NA|TRBV5-1|NA
TGCGCCAGCAGCTTGGAGGGAATGAACACTGAAGCTTTCTTT
CASSLEGMNTEAFF
>TRBJ2-1|few|TRBV15|NA
TGTGCCACCAGCCTCCTTGGCGAGCAGTTCTTC
CATSLLGEQFF
>TRBJ2-7|NA|TRBV7-6|NA
TGTGCCAGCAGCGTGGGGTCTAGCTCCTACGAGCAGTACTTC
CASSVGSSSYEQYF
>TRBJ2-4|few|TRBV27|NA
TGTGCCAGTTCGGACAGACCACAGGACATTCAGTACTTC
CASSDRPQDIQYF
>TRBJ1-1|NA|TRBV19|NA
TGTGCCAGTAGACAGGCCAGCACTGAAGCTTTCTTT
CASRQASTEAFF
>TRBJ2-5|few|TRBV29-1|TRBD2
TGCAGCGTTGATCTACTAGCGGGGGGCGAGACCCAGTACTTC
CSVDLLAGGETQYF
>TRBJ2-7|NA|TRBV4-1|TRBD2
TGCGCCAGCAGCCAAGTGCCTAGCGGAATTTACGAGCAGTACTTC
CASSQVPSGIYEQYF
>TRBJ2-2|NA|TRBV7-9|NA
TGTGCCAGCAGCCCCACCGGAGGACGGAACACCGGGGAGCTGTTTTTT
CASSPTGGRNTGELFF
>TRBJ2-7|many|TRBV7-8|NA
TGTGCCAGCAGCTACTGGGTCAAAGCCTACGAGCAGTACTTC
CASSYWVKAYEQYF
>TRBJ2-5|NA|TRBV4-1|NA
TGCGCCAGCAGCCAAGAAGGACAGCAAGAGACCCAGTACTTC
CASSQEGQQETQYF
>TRBJ2-1|NA|TRBV7-9|TRBD1
TGTGCCACCGAACAGGGGTCCTACAATGAGCAGTTCTTC
CATEQGSYNEQFF
>TRBJ2-3|NA|TRBV7-6|NA
TGTGCCAGCAGTTCCAGCGAATCGGATACGCAGTATTTT
CASSSSESDTQYF
>TRBJ2-7|NA|TRBV29-1|TRBD2
TGCAGCGTTGAAGACGGGACTAGCGGGACCCACGAGCAGTACTTC
CSVEDGTSGTHEQYF
>TRBJ2-2|NA|TRBV6-1|NA
TGTGCCAGCAGTGTGAGCGAGACCGGGGAGCTGTTTTTT
CASSVSETGELFF
>TRBJ2-1|NA|TRBV13|TRBD2
TGTGCCAGCAGCTCCGGGACTAGCTCTACCCCAAATGAGCAGTTCTTC
CASSSGTSSTPNEQFF
>TRBJ2-1|NA|TRBV2|TRBD2
TGTGCCAGCAGGGCCTTAGAGCGGGGCTCCTACAATGAGCAGTTCTTC
CASRALERGSYNEQFF
>TRBJ2-7|once|TRBV7-8|NA
TGTGCCAGCAGCCACTTGGGTCGGGGTCTATACGAGCAGTACTTC
CASSHLGRGLYEQYF
>TRBJ2-1|NA|TRBV29-1|NA
TGCAGCGTTGATCCTCGGGGGGCGTTGGGGCCTGAGCAGTTCTTC
CSVDPRGALGPEQFF
>TRBJ2-1|NA|TRBV6-1|NA
TGTGCCAGCAGTGGCCCGGACGGGAGCGCCTACAATGAGCAGTTCTTC
CASSGPDGSAYNEQFF
>TRBJ2-2|few|TRBV29-1|TRBD1
TGCAGCGCAAAAACAGGGGACACCGGGGAGCTGTTTTTT
CSAKTGDTGELFF
>TRBJ2-3|NA|TRBV29-1|TRBD2
TGCAGCGTGGCCGGACTAGCGGCCTTCACAGATACGCAGTATTTT
CSVAGLAAFTDTQYF
>TRBJ1-2|NA|TRBV27|NA
TGTGCCACCATAACGAACTATGGCTACACCTTC
CATITNYGYTF
>TRBJ1-1|NA|TRBV15|NA
TGTGCCACCAGCAGTCCCTGGAAAACTGAAGCTTTCTTT
CATSSPWKTEAFF
>TRBJ1-1|NA|TRBV14|NA
TGTGCCAGCAGCCTGGAAGTGAACACTGAAGCTTTCTTT
CASSLEVNTEAFF
>TRBJ2-7|NA|TRBV6-5|NA
TGTGCCAGCAGTTACTCGAGTCGGGGTTTGCGTGAGCAGTACTTC
CASSYSSRGLREQYF
>TRBJ2-7|NA|TRBV4-2|TRBD1
TGTGCCAGCAGCCGAACTAACAGGGGGCCCTACGAGCAGTACTTC
CASSRTNRGPYEQYF
>TRBJ2-3|once|TRBV7-3|TRBD2
TGTGCCAGCAGCCCTAGCGGAATTAACACAGATACGCAGTATTTT
CASSPSGINTDTQYF
>TRBJ2-1|NA|TRBV10-3|TRBD2
TGTGCCATCAGTGAGGGGGGAGCTAGCGGGAGAATATTCAATGAGCAGTTCTTC
CAISEGGASGRIFNEQFF
>TRBJ2-2|few|TRBV15|NA
TGTGCCACCAGTGACGATTCAGGCGTTCCGAACACCGGGGAGCTGTTTTTT
CATSDDSGVPNTGELFF
>TRBJ2-3|NA|TRBV4-1|NA
TGCGCCAGCAGCCAAGCCCAACAGGGTACAGATACGCAGTATTTT
CASSQAQQGTDTQYF
>TRBJ2-6|few|TRBV5-4|TRBD1
TGTGCCAGCAGTGGACAGGGGTACTCTGGGGCCAACGTCCTGACTTTC
CASSGQGYSGANVLTF
>TRBJ1-2|NA|TRBV7-8|NA
TGTGCCAGCAGCTTAGTGTTTGCAGGGCGGGGAGGCTACACCTTC
CASSLVFAGRGGYTF
>TRBJ2-3|NA|TRBV7-3|TRBD2
TGTGCTAGCAGCCCCGGACTAGCGGGAGATACGCAGTATTTT
CASSPGLAGDTQYF
>TRBJ2-3|NA|TRBV27|NA
TGTGCCAGCAGTTTGGGGGCTGGGACAGATACGCAGTATTTT
CASSLGAGTDTQYF
>TRBJ2-5|NA|TRBV11-2|NA
TGTGCCAGCAGCTACAGGGGAGGCGAGACCCAGTACTTC
CASSYRGGETQYF
>TRBJ1-1|NA|TRBV29-1|NA
TGCAGCGTTGGAAGGGGACCGAACACTGAAGCTTTCTTT
CSVGRGPNTEAFF
>TRBJ2-4|NA|TRBV28|TRBD2
TGTGCCAGCAGTTTTGTGGCGGGAGGTTGGGAAGCCAAAAACATTCAGTACTTC
CASSFVAGGWEAKNIQYF
>TRBJ2-4|NA|TRBV27|TRBD1
TGTGCCAGCGGAGTAGTAGGACAGGGAGAAAACATTCAGTACTTC
CASGVVGQGENIQYF
>TRBJ1-1|few|TRBV18|TRBD1
TGTGCCAGCTCACCGACAGGGGAGAACACTGAAGCTTTCTTT
CASSPTGENTEAFF
>TRBJ2-7|NA|TRBV27|NA
TGTGCCAGCAGTTCTTCCTACGAGCAGTACTTC
CASSSSYEQYF
>TRBJ2-1|NA|TRBV27|TRBD2
TGTGCCAGCAGTTTTCCTAGCGGGAGTAGCCATGAGCAGTTCTTC
CASSFPSGSSHEQFF
>TRBJ1-1|NA|TRBV7-8|NA
TGTGCCAGCAGCTATGACTCAGTGAGTGCTGAAGCTTTCTTT
CASSYDSVSAEAFF
>TRBJ2-7|NA|TRBV27|NA
TGTGCCAGCAGTACGTCAGCGGGCGCAACCTACGAGCAGTACTTC
CASSTSAGATYEQYF
>TRBJ2-1|NA|TRBV9|NA
TGTGCCAGCAGCGTAGATCTAGCCAGCTACAATGAGCAGTTCTTC
CASSVDLASYNEQFF
>TRBJ2-1|NA|TRBV27|NA
TGTGCCAGCAGCCTGACCCTAGCCAATGAGCAGTTCTTC
CASSLTLANEQFF